The 17 T cell receptor beta chains listed next were all sequenced from one sample in a study of T cell changes during pregnancy in multiple sclerosis. The method was immunoSEQ multiplex PCR; TCRdb's version includes in-frame clones alone and lacks a portion of them. The profile shows approximately 70,000 clones, roughly 90% of them singletons. Material: peripheral blood, obtained in the second trimester of pregnancy. The receptors derive from a female donor with multiple sclerosis, enrolled in a pregnancy study.

This chain connects TRBV5-1 to TRBJ1-1; possible D gene TRBD1, 6 bases. This CDR3 is built from 13 residues. Germline CDR1 reads SGHRS; CDR2 reads YFSETQ. Trimming cost V 5 bases and J 7 bases, with 15 bases left between them. CDR3 bases: TGCGCCAGCAGTCAACAATGGACAGATGAAGCTTTCTTT. This encodes CASSQQWTDEAFF.

Written as DNA, the CDR3 is TGTGCCAGTAAAGGGGGGGTTGGAAACACCATATATTTT. Translation gives CASKGGVGNTIYF. This rearrangement joins TRBV4-2 to TRBJ1-3; possible D gene TRBD1, 6 bases. The CDR3 runs to 13 residues. V shed 9 bases and J shed 3 bases, with 12 bases lying between them. Per germline, CDR1 LGHNA and CDR2 YNFKEQ.

The J gene is TRBJ2-1, the V gene TRBV6-1; D is uncertain. The CDR3 runs 12 residues. The V and J ends lost 2 bases and 9 bases respectively, with 8 bases between them. Germline CDR1 MNHNS, CDR2 SASEGT. CDR3 DNA sequence: TGTGCCAGCAGTGAACGGAGTCGTGAGCAGTTCTTC. It encodes CASSERSREQFF.

The chain has TRBV18 and TRBJ2-3; TRBD1 is a possible D gene (6 bases). Germline CDR1 and CDR2: KGHSH and LQKENI. V gave up 4 bases and J gave up 1 base, with 15 bases separating them. The CDR3 runs 16 residues. CDR3 sequence reads: CASSLSGRTGTDTQYF. The DNA for the CDR3 is TGTGCCAGCTCACTATCGGGACGGACAGGCACAGATACGCAGTATTTT.

With regard to this clone: The sample contains more than one DNA sequence encoding this CDR3. CDR3 protein: CASRTGGKADTQYF. The CDR3, as DNA: TGTGCCAGCAGGACAGGGGGCAAGGCAGATACGCAGTATTTT. The J gene is TRBJ2-3, the V gene TRBV7-7; 10 bases align to TRBD1. Trimming took 6 bases from V and 4 from J; bases not matched to a gene: 4. The V gene's germline CDR1 is SSHAT and CDR2 FNYEAQ (reference sequence). The CDR3 spans 14 residues.

The chain recombines TRBV2 with TRBJ1-5; D is unclear. The CDR3 length is 13 residues. Germline CDR1 is SNHLY and CDR2 is FYNNEI. V was clipped by 2 bases and J by 3 bases, with 5 bases between them. This CDR3 reads CASSEYPNQPQHF. The CDR3 nucleotides are TGTGCCAGCAGTGAATATCCCAATCAGCCCCAGCATTTT.

The chain recombines TRBV6-5 with TRBJ1-1, with a tentative D call TRBD1 (5 bases). This CDR3 contains 13 residues. Trimming shortened V by 4 bases and J by 4 bases, and 10 bases separated the two germline ends. Germline-derived CDR1 and CDR2 are MNHEY and SVGAGI. In DNA form, the CDR3 reads TGTGCCAGCAGTTTGGGGGGGGGCACTGAAGCTTTCTTT. Protein: CASSLGGGTEAFF.

The rearrangement joins TRBV28 to TRBJ1-1; D may be TRBD1 (6 bases). Germline CDR1 and CDR2: MDHEN and SYDVKM. V shed 7 bases and J shed 1 base, with 10 bases lying between them. This CDR3 has 13 amino acids. The CDR3 loop is CASTLTGNTEAFF. Here the CDR3 DNA reads TGTGCCAGCACCCTGACAGGGAACACTGAAGCTTTCTTT.

The chain couples TRBV7-6 to TRBJ1-6; TRBD1 aligns across 8 bases. Germline values: CDR1 SGHVS, CDR2 FNYEAQ. The CDR3 spans 15 residues. V lost 5 bases and J lost 7; bases outside the gene matches: 7. CDR3 loop: CASSAGQGLNSPLHF. Written as DNA, the CDR3 is TGTGCCAGCAGCGCTGGACAGGGATTGAATTCACCCCTCCACTTT.

This chain uses TRBV15 with TRBJ1-1; perhaps TRBD1 as D (6 bases). Germline loops: CDR1 LNHNV, CDR2 YYDKDF (reference sequence). CDR3 length: 15 residues. V lost 0 bases and J 0 bases, leaving 8 bases between the germline ends. CDR3 nucleotides: TGTGCCACCAGCAGAGATGACAGGATGAACACTGAAGCTTTCTTT. Its translation is CATSRDDRMNTEAFF.

This clone was seen a single time. The rearrangement uses TRBV7-3 and TRBJ1-2; weak D call: TRBD1 (6 bases). Looked up from germline, CDR1 is SGHTA and CDR2 is FQGTGA. V lost 5 bases and J lost 4, with 11 bases in between. The CDR3 is made up of 13 amino acids. CDR3 region: CASSRGGGYGYTF. The CDR3 bases are TGTGCCAGCAGCCGAGGGGGTGGCTATGGCTACACCTTC.

The rearrangement uses TRBV6-1 and TRBJ1-5; D is undetermined. This CDR3 comprises 14 residues. Trimming took off 4 bases at V and 5 bases at J, with 12 bases between the two ends. From germline, CDR1 is MNHNS and CDR2 SASEGT. Here the CDR3 reads CASSAMGPDQPQHF. The CDR3 region has the DNA TGTGCCAGCAGTGCGATGGGCCCAGATCAGCCCCAGCATTTT.

As regards this clone: This sample also contains other DNA sequences that code for the same CDR3. The V and J genes are TRBV30 and TRBJ1-1; the D gene is possibly TRBD1 (5 bases). Germline V gene data show CDR1 as GTSNPN and CDR2 as SVGIG (reference sequence). V shed 0 bases and J shed 4 bases, with 9 bases lying between them. The CDR3 is 13 residues long. The CDR3 sequence: CAWSVSGGTEAFF. As DNA, the CDR3 is TGTGCCTGGAGTGTGTCGGGGGGCACTGAAGCTTTCTTT.

The J gene is TRBJ1-2, the V gene TRBV27, with D possibly TRBD1 on 5 matching bases. Trimming shortened V by 6 bases and J by 5 bases, and 13 bases separated the two germline ends. CDR3 length: 13 amino acids. The germline V gene has CDR1 MNHEY and CDR2 SMNVEV (reference sequence). The DNA for the CDR3 is TGTGCCAGCAGGCCGGGACGGGAGTATGGCTACACCTTC. Translated, it gives CASRPGREYGYTF.

The table lists this clone with a few counts. The chain employs TRBV11-3 and TRBJ2-7; 8 nucleotides line up with TRBD1. CDR3 length: 17 residues. After removal of 2 bases from V and 2 bases from J, the junction contained 11 bases not matched to a gene. Germline-derived CDR1 and CDR2 are SGHNT and YENEEA. The CDR3 DNA reads as TGTGCCAGCAGCTTAATGCGAGGCCAGGGGGCGACCTACGAGCAGTACTTC. Its translation: CASSLMRGQGATYEQYF. The full variable domain, completed using reference TRBV11-3 and TRBJ2-7, is EAGVVQSPRYKIIEKKQPVAFWCNPISGHNTLYWYLQNLGQGPELLIRYENEEAVDDSQLPKDRFSAERLKGVDSTLKIQPAELGDSAVYLCASSLMRGQGATYEQYFGPGTRLTVT.

V and J are TRBV11-2 and TRBJ1-5; 9 positions agree with TRBD1. Per the germline V gene, CDR1 is SGHAT and CDR2 is FQNNGV. The CDR3 length is 14 residues. V lost 5 bases and J lost 5; bases outside the gene matches: 4. As DNA, the CDR3 is TGTGCCAGCAGCCGGACAGGGGACCATCAGCCCCAGCATTTT. Amino acid sequence: CASSRTGDHQPQHF.

The V call is TRBV7-8, the J call TRBJ1-2; maybe TRBD1 (6 bases). Germline V gives CDR1 SGHVS, CDR2 FQNEAQ. The V end was cut by 5 bases, the J end by 4 bases, with 17 bases between. The CDR3 totals 15 residues. CDR3 amino acids: CASSPRSGQTYGYTF. DNA of the CDR3: TGTGCCAGCAGCCCCCGCTCAGGACAGACCTATGGCTACACCTTC.